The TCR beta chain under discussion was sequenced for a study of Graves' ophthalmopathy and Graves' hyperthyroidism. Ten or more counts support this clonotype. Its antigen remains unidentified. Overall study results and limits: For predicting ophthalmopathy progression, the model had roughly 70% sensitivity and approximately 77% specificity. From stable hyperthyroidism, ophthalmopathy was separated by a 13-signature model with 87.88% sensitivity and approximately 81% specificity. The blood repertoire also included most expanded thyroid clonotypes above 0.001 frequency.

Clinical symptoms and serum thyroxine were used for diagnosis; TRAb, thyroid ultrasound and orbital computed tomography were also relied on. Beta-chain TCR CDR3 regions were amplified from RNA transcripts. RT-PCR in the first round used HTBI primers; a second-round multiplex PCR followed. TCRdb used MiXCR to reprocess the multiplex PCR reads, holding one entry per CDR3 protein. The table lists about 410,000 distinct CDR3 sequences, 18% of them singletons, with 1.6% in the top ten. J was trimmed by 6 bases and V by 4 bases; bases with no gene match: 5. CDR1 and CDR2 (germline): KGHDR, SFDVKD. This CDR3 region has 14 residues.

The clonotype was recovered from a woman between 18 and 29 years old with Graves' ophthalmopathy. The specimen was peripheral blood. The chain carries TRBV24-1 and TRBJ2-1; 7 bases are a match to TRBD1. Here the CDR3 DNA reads TGTGCCACCAGTGAATTCCGACAGGGCAATGAGCAGTTCTTC. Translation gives CATSEFRQGNEQFF.